The rows below give T cell receptor beta chains drawn from one sample of a study of vaccination effects on CD4 cells after COVID-19. These TCRs are of unknown antigen specificity. The data were produced by immunoSEQ multiplex PCR, yet TCRdb's version contains in-frame clones alone and is incomplete. The data contain 28,000 or so clones, about 83% of them singletons. This specimen consisted of CD4+ T cells from PBMCs cultured with HCoV-NL63 spike peptides, obtained after COVID-19 vaccination. The receptors were sampled from a human donor who received a COVID-19 vaccine. Some clones in this sample may be carry-over from other donors' samples. Both conserved end residues are part of each CDR3. A D gene is named only where the DNA matches it firmly. A clone size is listed for some rows: how often the clone was seen (once, few, many), or a class if it is expanded.

j_gene: TRBJ1-1; abundance: .; v_gene: TRBV28; d_gene: TRBD1; len: 16; CDR3nt: TGTGCCAGCAGACCCAGGGACAGGGCAGGGAACACTGAAGCTTTCTTT; CDR3aa: CASRPRDRAGNTEAFF
j_gene: TRBJ2-3; abundance: .; v_gene: TRBV11-2; d_gene: .; len: 14; CDR3nt: TGTGCCAGCAGCTTACACCTGAGCACAGATACGCAGTATTTT; CDR3aa: CASSLHLSTDTQYF
j_gene: TRBJ1-2; abundance: .; v_gene: TRBV6-1; d_gene: .; len: 14; CDR3nt: TGTGCCAGCAGTGAAAATTGGGGGCCCTATGGCTACACCTTC; CDR3aa: CASSENWGPYGYTF
j_gene: TRBJ2-1; abundance: .; v_gene: TRBV6-2/TRBV6-3; d_gene: .; len: 15; CDR3nt: TGTGCCAGCAGTTACGGGACGGTCTCCTACAATGAGCAGTTCTTC; CDR3aa: CASSYGTVSYNEQFF
j_gene: TRBJ2-1; abundance: .; v_gene: TRBV7-8; d_gene: TRBD1; len: 14; CDR3nt: TGTGCCAGCAGCATAGGACAGGGCTGGAATGAGCAGTTCTTC; CDR3aa: CASSIGQGWNEQFF
j_gene: TRBJ2-6; abundance: .; v_gene: TRBV2; d_gene: .; len: 14; CDR3nt: TGTGCCAGGCTAGGGGGTTCTGGGGCCAACGTCCTGACTTTC; CDR3aa: CARLGGSGANVLTF
j_gene: TRBJ2-5; abundance: .; v_gene: TRBV5-1; d_gene: TRBD2; len: 15; CDR3nt: TGCGCCAGCAGCTTGCTAGCGGGGAGTCAAGAGACCCAGTACTTC; CDR3aa: CASSLLAGSQETQYF
j_gene: TRBJ2-5; abundance: .; v_gene: TRBV5-8; d_gene: TRBD2; len: 17; CDR3nt: TGTGCCAGCAGCTTGGGATGGCTAGCGGGGGAGCAAGAGACCCAGTACTTC; CDR3aa: CASSLGWLAGEQETQYF
j_gene: TRBJ2-5; abundance: .; v_gene: TRBV19; d_gene: .; len: 13; CDR3nt: TGTGCCAGTAGTAGGGCTTACCAAGAGACCCAGTACTTC; CDR3aa: CASSRAYQETQYF
j_gene: TRBJ2-2; abundance: few; v_gene: TRBV15; d_gene: .; len: 14; CDR3nt: TGTGCCACCAGCAGAGAACCGAACACCGGGGAGCTGTTTTTT; CDR3aa: CATSREPNTGELFF
j_gene: TRBJ2-3; abundance: .; v_gene: TRBV18; d_gene: TRBD1; len: 16; CDR3nt: TGTGCCAGCTCACCGCTAGGGGGCGCGGGCACAGATACGCAGTATTTT; CDR3aa: CASSPLGGAGTDTQYF
j_gene: TRBJ2-5; abundance: .; v_gene: TRBV21-1; d_gene: .; len: 16; CDR3nt: TGTGCCAGCAGCAAATCGGGACGGAGCATTCAAGAGACCCAGTACTTC; CDR3aa: CASSKSGRSIQETQYF
j_gene: TRBJ2-1; abundance: .; v_gene: TRBV11-3; d_gene: TRBD2; len: 17; CDR3nt: TGTGCCAGCAGCTTCAACCAACTAGCGGGGGAGTACAATGAGCAGTTCTTC; CDR3aa: CASSFNQLAGEYNEQFF
j_gene: TRBJ2-2; abundance: .; v_gene: TRBV5-1; d_gene: .; len: 13; CDR3nt: TGCGCCAGCAGCTTGGGGACAGCGGGGGAGCTGTTTTTT; CDR3aa: CASSLGTAGELFF
j_gene: TRBJ2-1; abundance: .; v_gene: TRBV5-1; d_gene: TRBD1; len: 15; CDR3nt: TGCGCCAGCAGCTTGTCCGGGACAGGGTCCAATGAGCAGTTCTTC; CDR3aa: CASSLSGTGSNEQFF
j_gene: TRBJ2-5; abundance: .; v_gene: TRBV20-1; d_gene: .; len: 15; CDR3nt: TGCAGTGCTAGTCTTGTGGGAGCCCCTCAAGAGACCCAGTACTTC; CDR3aa: CSASLVGAPQETQYF
j_gene: TRBJ1-2; abundance: .; v_gene: TRBV7-9; d_gene: .; len: 13; CDR3nt: TGTGCCAGCAGCCCCAGCCCGGGGAGGAACTACACCTTC; CDR3aa: CASSPSPGRNYTF
j_gene: TRBJ2-3; abundance: .; v_gene: TRBV6-6; d_gene: TRBD2; len: 15; CDR3nt: TGTGCCAGCAGTTACGGGCGGGGGGTGACAGATACGCAGTATTTT; CDR3aa: CASSYGRGVTDTQYF
j_gene: TRBJ2-2; abundance: once; v_gene: TRBV7-8; d_gene: .; len: 14; CDR3nt: TGTGCCAGCAGCCGAACGACTAGCACCGGGGAGCTGTTTTTT; CDR3aa: CASSRTTSTGELFF
j_gene: TRBJ2-3; abundance: .; v_gene: TRBV5-1; d_gene: TRBD1; len: 14; CDR3nt: TGCGCCAGCAGCCCGGGACAGTACACAGATACGCAGTATTTT; CDR3aa: CASSPGQYTDTQYF
j_gene: TRBJ1-3; abundance: .; v_gene: TRBV11-2; d_gene: .; len: 13; CDR3nt: TGTGCCAGCAGCTTAGATGGAGGAAACACCATATATTTT; CDR3aa: CASSLDGGNTIYF
j_gene: TRBJ1-1; abundance: .; v_gene: TRBV19; d_gene: TRBD1; len: 16; CDR3nt: TGTGCCAGTACCGTTCTTAGGGGGCGGTTGAACACTGAAGCTTTCTTT; CDR3aa: CASTVLRGRLNTEAFF
j_gene: TRBJ1-1; abundance: .; v_gene: TRBV30; d_gene: .; len: 13; CDR3nt: TGTGCCTGGAGTGTACAAGTGAACACTGAAGCTTTCTTT; CDR3aa: CAWSVQVNTEAFF
j_gene: TRBJ1-5; abundance: once; v_gene: TRBV6-5; d_gene: TRBD1; len: 15; CDR3nt: TGTGCCAGCAGCCGAAACAGGGGTAGCAATCAGCCCCAGCATTTT; CDR3aa: CASSRNRGSNQPQHF
j_gene: TRBJ1-3; abundance: .; v_gene: TRBV6-1; d_gene: .; len: 16; CDR3nt: TGTGCCAGCAGTGAACACACGTCCGGCTCTGGAAACACCATATATTTT; CDR3aa: CASSEHTSGSGNTIYF
j_gene: TRBJ1-1; abundance: .; v_gene: TRBV18; d_gene: .; len: 17; CDR3nt: TGTGCCAGCTCACCACTCTGGGGCAGGGCAGGTCGAACTGAAGCTTTCTTT; CDR3aa: CASSPLWGRAGRTEAFF
j_gene: TRBJ1-6; abundance: once; v_gene: TRBV5-5; d_gene: .; len: 14; CDR3nt: TGTGCCAGCAGCTTTGTATCGCCAGGGTCACCCCTCCACTTT; CDR3aa: CASSFVSPGSPLHF
j_gene: TRBJ2-5; abundance: .; v_gene: TRBV15; d_gene: .; len: 12; CDR3nt: TGTGCCACCAGCAGAGATGGGGAGACCCAGTACTTC; CDR3aa: CATSRDGETQYF
j_gene: TRBJ1-1; abundance: .; v_gene: TRBV7-2; d_gene: .; len: 14; CDR3nt: TGTGCCAGCAGCTTCGGACGGGGGAACACTGAAGCTTTCTTT; CDR3aa: CASSFGRGNTEAFF
j_gene: TRBJ1-5; abundance: .; v_gene: TRBV3-1/TRBV3-2; d_gene: .; len: 15; CDR3nt: TGTGCCAGCAGCCAAGTCCCAGGGAACCTTCAGCCCCAGCATTTT; CDR3aa: CASSQVPGNLQPQHF
j_gene: TRBJ2-1; abundance: .; v_gene: TRBV6-5; d_gene: .; len: 15; CDR3nt: TGTGCCAGCAGTCCACCGGGGGGCAGGGAGAATGAGCAGTTCTTC; CDR3aa: CASSPPGGRENEQFF
j_gene: TRBJ2-1; abundance: .; v_gene: TRBV5-8; d_gene: .; len: 18; CDR3nt: TGTGCCAGCCCGAATCTAGGGGGTGAAAAAAGCTCCTACAATGAGCAGTTCTTC; CDR3aa: CASPNLGGEKSSYNEQFF
j_gene: TRBJ2-5; abundance: .; v_gene: TRBV11-1; d_gene: .; len: 14; CDR3nt: TGTGCCAGCAGCCCCGACAGGTACCAAGAGACCCAGTACTTC; CDR3aa: CASSPDRYQETQYF